This T cell receptor beta chain originates from a study of OX40 agonist ivuxolimab in advanced cancers. Study-wide context: Partial responses were observed in three patients, of whom one had hepatocellular carcinoma and two had cutaneous melanoma.

Study results and limitations: More expanded clones were seen, on average, in CD8+ T cells than in CD4+.

The CDR3 has 14 amino acids. V shed 6 bases and J 3 bases; nucleotides not matched to a gene: 6. Per germline, CDR1 SNHLY and CDR2 FYNNEI. Worth noting for this clone: Its antigen remains unidentified.

Only in-frame clones appear in the TCRdb table, and some are missing; sequencing was by immunoSEQ multiplex PCR. The sample records about 25,000 clones, 75% to 85% being singletons. Specimen: CD4+ or CD8+ T cells sorted from blood, collected in a trial of the OX40 agonist ivuxolimab. The source is an adult with an advanced solid tumor such as melanoma, head and neck, liver or kidney cancer. The chain has TRBV2 and TRBJ1-1; 8 bases line up with TRBD1. CDR3: CASRAPTGDTEAFF. CDR3 in DNA: TGTGCCAGCAGAGCCCCGACAGGGGACACTGAAGCTTTCTTT.